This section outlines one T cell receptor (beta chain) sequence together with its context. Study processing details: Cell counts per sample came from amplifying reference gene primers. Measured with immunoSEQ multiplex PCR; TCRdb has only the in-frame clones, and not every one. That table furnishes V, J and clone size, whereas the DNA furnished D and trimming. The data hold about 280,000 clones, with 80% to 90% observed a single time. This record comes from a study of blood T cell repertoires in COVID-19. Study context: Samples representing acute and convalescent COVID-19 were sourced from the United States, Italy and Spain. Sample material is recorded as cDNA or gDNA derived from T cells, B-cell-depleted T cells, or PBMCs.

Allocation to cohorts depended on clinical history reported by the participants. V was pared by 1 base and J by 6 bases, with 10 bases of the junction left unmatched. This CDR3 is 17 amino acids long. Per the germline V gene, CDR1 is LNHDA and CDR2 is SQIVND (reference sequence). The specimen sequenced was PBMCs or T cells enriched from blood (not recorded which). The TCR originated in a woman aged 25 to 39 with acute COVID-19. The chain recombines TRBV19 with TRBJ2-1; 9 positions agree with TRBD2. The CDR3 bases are TGTGCCAGTAGTATAGGGGCCGGGACTAGCTTCGTCAATGAGCAGTTCTTC. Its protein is CASSIGAGTSFVNEQFF.